This record concerns one T cell receptor (beta chain) sequence. What it binds is unknown. Trimming stripped 3 bases from V and 2 bases from J, with 12 bases between. Germline V CDR1 and CDR2: LNHNV, YYDKDF (reference sequence). CDR3 length: 15 amino acids. This sample was included in a study of OX40 agonist ivuxolimab in advanced cancers. Whole-study context: Intravenous ivuxolimab was administered to patients every 2 weeks at 0.01 to 10 mg/kg. Aged about 20 to 80 with a mean of roughly 65 years, they were around 85% male. Overall study results and limits: At 0.1 to 3.0 mg/kg and by week 6, CD4+ and CD8+ T cells in the blood had expanded clonally.

Data came from immunoSEQ multiplex PCR; TCRdb stores just in-frame clones and leaves some out. Of 30,000 or so clones in the sample, about four fifths are singletons; the top ten hold around 21%. Sequencing was performed on CD4+ or CD8+ T cells sorted from blood, taken in a trial of the OX40 agonist ivuxolimab. The chain recombines TRBV15 with TRBJ2-3; perhaps TRBD2 as D (5 bases). The receptor was isolated from an adult with an advanced solid tumor such as melanoma, head and neck, liver or kidney cancer. DNA of the CDR3: TGTGCCACCAGCAGGTTAAGCGGCTACACAGATACGCAGTATTTT. This translates into CATSRLSGYTDTQYF.